This T cell receptor (beta chain) was obtained from a study of blood T cell repertoires in COVID-19. The CDR3 is 14 amino acids. The V gene lost 0 bases and the J gene lost 0 bases, with 6 bases spanning the gap. From germline, CDR1 is SGHRS and CDR2 YFSETQ. Sequenced by immunoSEQ multiplex PCR; TCRdb stores in-frame clones only, minus some. The top ten clones hold around 0.44% of a sample with about 89,000 clones, approximately 89% of them seen once. The gene calls are TRBV5-1 and TRBJ1-1; D is perhaps TRBD1 (6 bases). The sequenced sample consisted of peripheral blood. This clonotype was sampled from a man in his sixties with acute or convalescent COVID-19. CDR3 sequence (DNA): TGCGCCAGCAGCTTGGGACAGGTGAACACTGAAGCTTTCTTT. It encodes CASSLGQVNTEAFF.